This passage covers 27 T cell receptor beta chains from one sample sequenced in a study of blood T cell repertoires in COVID-19. Generated by immunoSEQ multiplex PCR, the TCRdb table keeps only in-frame clones and is missing some. The sample records about 110,000 clones, roughly 80% being singletons. The sequenced material came from peripheral blood. The receptors come from a woman aged 60-70 years with acute or convalescent COVID-19.

DNA for the CDR3: TGTGCCACCAGTGATAGGAGCGCGGGGGGGGAATATACGCAGTATTTT. This codes for CATSDRSAGGEYTQYF. The rearrangement joins TRBV24-1 to TRBJ2-3; 9 bases match TRBD2. The CDR3 is made up of 16 amino acids. The ends lost 3 bases at V and 7 bases at J; junction bases unmatched: 10. Germline CDR1 reads KGHDR; CDR2 reads SFDVKD.

The CDR3 sequence: CASSQGGVSPLHF. CDR3 bases: TGTGCCAGCAGCCAGGGCGGGGTTTCACCCCTCCACTTT. The V and J genes are TRBV7-6 and TRBJ1-6, with a weak D call TRBD1 (5 bases). Germline V lookup: CDR1 SGHVS, CDR2 FNYEAQ. Trimming stripped 5 bases from V and 9 bases from J, with 11 bases between. The CDR3 loop spans 13 amino acids.

The CDR3 DNA sequence: TGTGCCAGCAGCCCCACCTCTTCTAGCGGGGGGTACAATGAGCAGTTCTTC. Protein sequence: CASSPTSSSGGYNEQFF. This sequence joins TRBV5-4 and TRBJ2-1; the match to TRBD2 covers 11 bases. V lost 4 bases and J lost 4; bases outside the gene matches: 10. The CDR3 spans 17 residues. Germline loops: CDR1 SGHNT, CDR2 YYREEE (reference sequence).

The chain links TRBV6-2 or TRBV6-3 to TRBJ1-1, with 7 bases matching TRBD1. Germline V gives CDR1 MNHEY, CDR2 SVGEGT. V gave up 6 bases and J gave up 8 bases; unmatched junction bases: 9. This CDR3 has 13 residues. CDR3 sequence (DNA): TGTGCCAGCAGCATCCAACAGGGGAGGGAAGCTTTCTTT. This encodes CASSIQQGREAFF.

The chain links TRBV15 to TRBJ2-3, with 9 bases aligning to TRBD2. The V segment lost 2 bases and the J segment 0 bases; nucleotides outside the gene matches: 3. Germline V gene lookup returns CDR1 LNHNV and CDR2 YYDKDF (reference sequence). The CDR3 extends over 16 amino acids. CDR3 residues: CATSRLAGESTDTQYF. CDR3 sequence (DNA): TGTGCCACCAGCAGATTAGCGGGGGAAAGCACAGATACGCAGTATTTT. The full variable domain, completed using reference TRBV15 and TRBJ2-3, is DAMVIQNPRYQVTQFGKPVTLSCSQTLNHNVMYWYQQKSSQAPKLLFHYYDKDFNNEADTPDNFQSRRPNTSFCFLDIRSPGLGDTAMYLCATSRLAGESTDTQYFGPGTRLTVL.

This chain connects TRBV10-2 to TRBJ2-2; possibly TRBD1 for D (6 bases). Germline assignment: CDR1 WSHSY and CDR2 SAAADI. The CDR3 length is 14 residues. V dropped 0 bases and J dropped 6 bases, with 8 bases sitting between them. Here the CDR3 DNA reads TGCGCCAGCAGTGAGTCGCCAGGGGCCGGGGAGCTGTTTTTT. Translating it yields CASSESPGAGELFF.

The chain carries TRBV7-6 and TRBJ2-3; 8 bases are a match to TRBD2. Germline V gives CDR1 SGHVS, CDR2 FNYEAQ. V trimming: 2 bases; J trimming: 0 bases; junction bases outside the gene matches: 10. This CDR3 has 18 residues. CDR3 coding DNA: TGTGCCAGCAGCTTAATTGCGGGGGGCGCACCTAGCACAGATACGCAGTATTTT. It translates to CASSLIAGGAPSTDTQYF.

The chain carries TRBV7-9 and TRBJ1-5; 7 positions agree with TRBD1. The CDR3 is 14 residues long. V gave up 0 bases and J gave up 6 bases; unmatched junction bases: 2. CDR1 SEHNR and CDR2 FQNEAQ come from the germline V gene (reference sequence). The CDR3 here is CASSLAGGGQPQHF. The CDR3 DNA reads TGTGCCAGCAGCTTAGCAGGGGGCGGTCAGCCCCAGCATTTT.

V gene TRBV2 combines with J gene TRBJ1-2; 7 nucleotides align to TRBD1. Losses at the gene ends were 7 bases for V and 5 bases for J; bases not matched to a gene: 7. Germline values: CDR1 SNHLY, CDR2 FYNNEI. The CDR3 extends over 13 amino acids. Here the CDR3 reads CASNEQGTYGYTF. In DNA form, the CDR3 reads TGTGCCAGCAACGAACAGGGGACTTATGGCTACACCTTC.

V gene TRBV24-1 combines with J gene TRBJ2-5; 8 bases are shared with TRBD2. Trimming cost V 3 bases and J 2 bases; bases outside gene matches: 10. This CDR3 spans 17 amino acids. The germline V gene encodes CDR1 KGHDR and CDR2 SFDVKD. CDR3 sequence reads: CATSDPIGRGAQETQYF. As DNA, the CDR3 is TGTGCCACCAGTGATCCTATAGGGCGGGGGGCACAAGAGACCCAGTACTTC.

The V call is TRBV11-2, the J call TRBJ2-3; 10 bases match TRBD2. The CDR3 contains 15 residues. The V segment lost 6 bases and the J segment 1 base; nucleotides outside the gene matches: 4. CDR1 is SGHAT, CDR2 FQNNGV, per germline. The CDR3 DNA reads TGTGCCAGCAGTCAAGGGACTAGCGGCACAGATACGCAGTATTTT. Translating gives CASSQGTSGTDTQYF.

The DNA of the CDR3 is TGTGCCAGCAGCGGGGGGGCAACAGGGATCAACTCCTATAATTCACCCCTCCACTTT. It translates to CASSGGATGINSYNSPLHF. The rearrangement links TRBV5-6 to TRBJ1-6; TRBD1 might be the D (6 bases). The V gene's germline CDR1 is SGHDT and CDR2 YYEEEE. The CDR3 has 19 residues. Trimming took 4 bases from V and 0 from J, leaving 20 bases between them.

A word on this clone: One base away lies a much larger clone, so this may be a sequencing read error. The genes are TRBV6-5 and TRBJ1-1; D call uncertain. The CDR3 is 14 amino acids. V gave up 6 bases and J gave up 5 bases, with 16 bases separating them. CDR1 is MNHEY, CDR2 SVGAGI, per germline. The CDR3 sequence: CASRPLGRWTEAFF. CDR3 bases: TGTGCCAGCAGGCCACTGGGCCGATGGACTGAAGCTTTCTTT.

V is TRBV5-1 and J is TRBJ2-7; D perhaps matches TRBD1 (8 bases). The CDR3 covers 17 residues. Germline assignment: CDR1 SGHRS and CDR2 YFSETQ. V was pared by 0 bases and J by 7 bases, with 23 bases between. The CDR3 DNA reads TGCGCCAGCAGCTTGGACCCGCCAGCCAGGGGGCGGGGGGAGCAGTACTTC. Its translation: CASSLDPPARGRGEQYF. Based on the CDR3 plus reference TRBV5-1 and TRBJ2-7, the full variable domain is KAGVTQTPRYLIKTRGQQVTLSCSPISGHRSVSWYQQTPGQGLQFLFEYFSETQRNKGNFPGRFSGRQFSNSRSEMNVSTLELGDSALYLCASSLDPPARGRGEQYFGPGTRLTVT.

The J gene is TRBJ1-1, the V gene TRBV29-1, with 10 bases fitting TRBD1. V gave up 7 bases and J gave up 11 bases; unmatched junction bases: 7. This CDR3 has 11 amino acids. Germline CDR1 is SQVTM and CDR2 is ANQGSEA. CDR3 sequence reads: CSARQGAIAFF. The CDR3 coding sequence is TGCAGCGCCCGACAGGGGGCGATCGCTTTCTTT.

In this sample, this clone turned up a few times. The J gene is TRBJ2-7, the V gene TRBV7-9; D unclear. The CDR3 totals 12 residues. Trimming took 5 bases from V and 7 from J, leaving 12 bases between them. The germline gives CDR1 SEHNR, CDR2 FQNEAQ (reference sequence). The CDR3 bases are TGTGCCAGCAGCATAGGGTCCCTAGAGCAGTACTTC. Translating gives CASSIGSLEQYF.

This chain joins TRBV18 and TRBJ1-2, with 7 bases fitting TRBD1. CDR3 length: 14 amino acids. V shed 4 bases and J 2 bases; nucleotides not matched to a gene: 4. Germline V gene data show CDR1 as KGHSH and CDR2 as LQKENI. The DNA of the CDR3 is TGTGCCAGCTCACAGGGGGCCCAGAACTATGGCTACACCTTC. It translates to CASSQGAQNYGYTF.

The chain links TRBV7-9 to TRBJ1-2; D unresolved. Germline V gives CDR1 SEHNR, CDR2 FQNEAQ (reference sequence). CDR3 length equals 12 residues. V was pared by 5 bases and J by 8 bases, with 12 bases between. In DNA form, the CDR3 reads TGTGCCAGCAGCCAGGATTTAGGAGGCTACACCTTC. Its translation is CASSQDLGGYTF.

V usage is TRBV24-1 and J usage is TRBJ1-5, with TRBD1 identical over 7 bases. CDR1 and CDR2 (germline): KGHDR, SFDVKD. After removal of 5 bases from V and 1 base from J, the junction contained 4 bases not matched to a gene. The CDR3 runs 15 residues. For the CDR3, the DNA is TGTGCCACCAGTGGAGGGGGCATCAGCAATCAGCCCCAGCATTTT. It specifies CATSGGGISNQPQHF.

This clone showed up just a few times. This chain uses TRBV3-1 (or the pseudogene TRBV3-2) with TRBJ1-6; TRBD1 matches at 7 bases. Per the germline V gene, CDR1 is LGHDT and CDR2 is YNNKEL (reference sequence). CDR3 length equals 16 residues. V dropped 1 base and J dropped 6; count of bases not matched to a gene: 6. CDR3 protein: CASSQARTGGNSPLHF. The CDR3 DNA sequence: TGTGCCAGCAGCCAAGCCAGGACAGGTGGTAATTCACCCCTCCACTTT.

This clone was seen just once. The chain is built from TRBV12-3 or TRBV12-4 and TRBJ1-2; a weak D match, TRBD1 (6 bases). The CDR3 loop spans 13 amino acids. Trimming cost V 6 bases and J 6 bases, with 14 bases left between them. CDR3 bases: TGTGCCAGCAGCACAGGGTTCGGCGATGGCTACACCTTC. This encodes CASSTGFGDGYTF.

The chain employs TRBV2 and TRBJ2-3; 15 bases align to TRBD2. Germline V gene lookup returns CDR1 SNHLY and CDR2 FYNNEI. V was clipped by 4 bases and J by 7 bases; unmatched bases: 3. This CDR3 is built from 15 residues. The chain's CDR3 is CASSGTSGGVNTQYF. CDR3 DNA: TGTGCCAGCAGTGGGACTAGCGGGGGGGTAAATACGCAGTATTTT.

This chain links TRBV12-3 or TRBV12-4 with TRBJ1-5; D is uncertain. The CDR3 sequence is 13 residues long. V lost 7 bases and J 3 bases, leaving 10 bases between the germline ends. The CDR3 spells CASTLRVNQPQHF. The CDR3 DNA is TGTGCCAGCACCTTGAGGGTCAATCAGCCCCAGCATTTT.

This sequence joins TRBV6-1 and TRBJ1-2; D is unclear. V was shortened by 2 bases and J by 4 bases, with 8 bases between the two germline ends. Looked up from germline, CDR1 is MNHNS and CDR2 is SASEGT. This CDR3 is built from 13 residues. Here the CDR3 reads CASSERLSYGYTF. CDR3 coding DNA: TGTGCCAGCAGTGAACGTCTATCCTATGGCTACACCTTC.

The J gene is TRBJ2-5, the V gene TRBV14, with 7 positions matching TRBD2. Germline V CDR1 and CDR2: SGHDN, FVKESK. This CDR3 comprises 14 residues. J lost 6 bases, V lost 5 bases, and 9 bases had no gene match. This chain's CDR3 is CASSKDGGRQTQYF. The DNA for the CDR3 is TGTGCCAGCAGCAAGGACGGGGGGAGGCAGACCCAGTACTTC.

This clone was picked up one time. The CDR3 DNA reads as TGTGCCAGCAGTTATTCGTCCTTTGGGCAGACAAATCAGCCCCAGCATTTT. Translating gives CASSYSSFGQTNQPQHF. The chain couples TRBV6-9 to TRBJ1-5, with no clear D. The CDR3 is 17 amino acids. The ends were cut back, 0 bases at V and 4 bases at J, with 16 bases in the middle. Germline-derived CDR1 and CDR2 are MNHGY and SVAAGI.

This clone was detected once. This chain uses TRBV12-5 with TRBJ1-2, with D uncertain. V shed 7 bases and J shed 2 bases, with 14 bases lying between them. Per germline, CDR1 LGHNT and CDR2 FRNRAP. The CDR3 runs to 14 residues. The CDR3 protein is CASAPSRVNYGYTF. DNA of the CDR3: TGTGCTAGTGCCCCTTCGAGAGTCAACTATGGCTACACCTTC.